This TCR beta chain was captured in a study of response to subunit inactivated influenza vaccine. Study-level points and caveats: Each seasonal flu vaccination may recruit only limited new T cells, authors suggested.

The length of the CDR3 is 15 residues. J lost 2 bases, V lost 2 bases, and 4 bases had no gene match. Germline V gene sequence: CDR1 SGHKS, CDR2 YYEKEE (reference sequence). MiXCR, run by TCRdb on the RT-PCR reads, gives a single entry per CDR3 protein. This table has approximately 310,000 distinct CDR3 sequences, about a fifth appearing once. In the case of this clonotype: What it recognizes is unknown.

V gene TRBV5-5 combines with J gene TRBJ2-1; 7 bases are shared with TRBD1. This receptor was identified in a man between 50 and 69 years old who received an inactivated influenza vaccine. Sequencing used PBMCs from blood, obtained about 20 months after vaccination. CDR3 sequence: CASSLHRGAYNEQFF. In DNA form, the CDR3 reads TGTGCCAGCAGCTTACACAGGGGCGCCTACAATGAGCAGTTCTTC.